Listed below are T cell receptor beta chains from one sample, sequenced in a study of cytomegalovirus exposure and HLA in healthy donors. Here immunoSEQ multiplex PCR was the method, and the copy in TCRdb shows in-frame clones only, minus some. Altogether under 200,000 clones are present, around 79% being singletons, with the ten largest covering approximately 0.47%. What was sequenced was PBMCs. Every receptor here comes from a woman in her forties or fifties in good health and CMV-seronegative. CDR3s include the opening cysteine and the closing phenylalanine or tryptophan.

CASSVGQTSYGYTF TRBJ1-2 TRBV9
CASSRQGFTNYGYTF TRBJ1-2 TRBV7-9
CASNYPGYGELFF TRBJ2-2 TRBV19
CASSQEIAKVSSYEQYF TRBJ2-7 TRBV4-2
CASAYRGNTEAFF TRBJ1-1 TRBV19
CASSFGQGAVGGGYTF TRBJ1-2 TRBV28
CASSFSSWGGVPYNEQFF TRBJ2-1 TRBV7-6
CASSFGQGNEQFF TRBJ2-1 TRBV13
CASSLVRVRSGELFF TRBJ2-2 TRBV7-8
CASSTVNPTDTQYF TRBJ2-3 TRBV5-5
CASREDRGNTEAFF TRBJ1-1 TRBV6-1
CASTGGARSNYGYTF TRBJ1-2 TRBV19
CAWSEHVMNTEAFF TRBJ1-1 TRBV30
CASRRTGGLGGGYTF TRBJ1-2 TRBV27
CASSFIQRSAGNTIYF TRBJ1-3 TRBV28
CASSPVTGRGQETQYF TRBJ2-5 TRBV7-8
CSVEDPLAHSYNEQFF TRBJ2-1 TRBV29-1
CAHGLAGNPRSTGELFF TRBJ2-2 TRBV10-3
CASSLLGRETQYF TRBJ2-5 TRBV7-7
CASSHYPGELFF TRBJ2-2 TRBV4-3
CASSSSGASYEQYF TRBJ2-7 TRBV5-1
CSGNELYEQYF NA TRBV20-1
CASSRRGQRSYNEQFF TRBJ2-1 TRBV14
CASRRSEGTEAFF TRBJ1-1 TRBV27
CASSDGRGLVEKLFF TRBJ1-4 TRBV6-4
CASSVGRQSYNEQFF TRBJ2-1 TRBV9
CASSSNSYNEQFF TRBJ2-1 TRBV18
CSAAGNSPLHF TRBJ1-6 TRBV20-1
CASSPPGQGLATEAFF TRBJ1-1 TRBV28
CASGRGTGEFF TRBJ2-1 TRBV5-4
CASSLVQAAGNTIYF TRBJ1-3 TRBV28
CASSVLGQGYYGYTF TRBJ1-2 TRBV9
CAWSTGMGTDTQYF TRBJ2-3 TRBV30
CASSYGGVYGYTF TRBJ1-2 TRBV6-5
CASKPGGSSYEQYF TRBJ2-7 TRBV28
CASSVGLAEYNEQFF TRBJ2-1 TRBV9
CASSPSGRGTYEQYF TRBJ2-7 TRBV28
CASSLAPWQGARGYGYTF TRBJ1-2 TRBV7-2
CASSQGGGRRYNEQFF TRBJ2-1 TRBV4-1
CASSPILAGGPGEQFF TRBJ2-1 TRBV7-8
CASSLGQGVDYEQYF NA TRBV7-9
CASSKGTGDQPQHF TRBJ1-5 TRBV5-5
CASSSRQGAGNEQFF TRBJ2-1 TRBV5-1
CASSIVAFRPDEQYF TRBJ2-7 TRBV11-2
CASSDQGAAPYEQYF TRBJ2-7 TRBV25-1
CASTGWMAGAYEQYF TRBJ2-7 TRBV19
CASSPEHRDRNYEQYF TRBJ2-7 TRBV7-6
CASSSRQGAWAEAFF TRBJ1-1 TRBV5-5
CASSFPMRGYTF TRBJ1-2 TRBV28
CASSSDRGPNNEQFF TRBJ2-1 TRBV2
CASSLDSGGGNTIYF TRBJ1-3 TRBV5-1
CAWTRTFGNEQFF TRBJ2-1 TRBV30
CASSAGQSYEQYF TRBJ2-7 TRBV5-4
CASSPGGLAGGEQFF TRBJ2-1 TRBV5-6